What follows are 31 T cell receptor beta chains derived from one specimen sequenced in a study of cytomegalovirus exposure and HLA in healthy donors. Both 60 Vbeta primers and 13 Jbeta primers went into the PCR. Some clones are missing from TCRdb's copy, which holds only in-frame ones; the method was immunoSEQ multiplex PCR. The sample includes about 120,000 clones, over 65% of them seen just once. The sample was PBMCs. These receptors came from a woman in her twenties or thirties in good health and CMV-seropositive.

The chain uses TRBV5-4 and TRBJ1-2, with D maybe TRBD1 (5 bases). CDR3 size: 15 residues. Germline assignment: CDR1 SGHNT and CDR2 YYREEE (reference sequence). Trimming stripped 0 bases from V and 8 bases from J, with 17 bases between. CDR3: CASSLEGAGYGGYTF. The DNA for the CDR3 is TGTGCCAGCAGCTTGGAAGGGGCCGGTTATGGAGGCTACACCTTC.

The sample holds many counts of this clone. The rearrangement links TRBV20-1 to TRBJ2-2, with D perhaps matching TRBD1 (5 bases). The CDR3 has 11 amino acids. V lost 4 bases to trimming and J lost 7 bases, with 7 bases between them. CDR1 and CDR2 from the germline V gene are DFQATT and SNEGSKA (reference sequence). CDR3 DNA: TGCAGTGCTAAAGGGGACGGGGAGCTGTTTTTT. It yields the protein CSAKGDGELFF.

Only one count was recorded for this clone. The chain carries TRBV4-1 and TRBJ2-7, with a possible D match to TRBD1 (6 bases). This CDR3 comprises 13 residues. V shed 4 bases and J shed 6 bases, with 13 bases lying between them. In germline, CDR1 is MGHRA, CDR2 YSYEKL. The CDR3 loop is CASSLGQQREQYF. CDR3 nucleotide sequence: TGCGCCAGCAGCCTTGGACAGCAGCGCGAGCAGTACTTC.

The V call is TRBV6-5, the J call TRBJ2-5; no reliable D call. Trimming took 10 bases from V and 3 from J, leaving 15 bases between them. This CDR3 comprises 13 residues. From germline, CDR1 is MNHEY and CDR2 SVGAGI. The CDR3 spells CATELWAKETQYF. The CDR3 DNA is TGTGCCACCGAGTTATGGGCTAAAGAGACCCAGTACTTC.

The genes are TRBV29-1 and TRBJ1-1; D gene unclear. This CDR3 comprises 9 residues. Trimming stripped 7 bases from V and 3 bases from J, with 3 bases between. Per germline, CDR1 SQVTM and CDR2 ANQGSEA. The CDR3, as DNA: TGCAGCGCTGACACTGAAGCTTTCTTT. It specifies CSADTEAFF.

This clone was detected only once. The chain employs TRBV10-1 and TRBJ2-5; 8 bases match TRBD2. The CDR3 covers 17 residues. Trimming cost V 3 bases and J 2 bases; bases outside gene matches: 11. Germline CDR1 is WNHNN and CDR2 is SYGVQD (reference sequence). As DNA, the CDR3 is TGCGCCAGCAGTGAAACGACCGGGTGCGGGGGGCAAGAGACCCAGTACTTC. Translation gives CASSETTGCGGQETQYF.

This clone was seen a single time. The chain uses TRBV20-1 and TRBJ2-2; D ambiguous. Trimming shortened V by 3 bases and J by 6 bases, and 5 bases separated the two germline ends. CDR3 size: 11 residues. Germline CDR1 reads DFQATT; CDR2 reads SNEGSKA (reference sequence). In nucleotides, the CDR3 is TGCAGTGCTAGTCTCGCCGGGGAGCTGTTTTTT. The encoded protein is CSASLAGELFF.

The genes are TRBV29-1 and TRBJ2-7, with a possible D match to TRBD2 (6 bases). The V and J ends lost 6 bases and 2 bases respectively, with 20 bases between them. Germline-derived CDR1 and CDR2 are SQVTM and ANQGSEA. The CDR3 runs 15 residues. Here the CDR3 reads CSVRGDPGSPYEQYF. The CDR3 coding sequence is TGCAGCGTCCGCGGGGACCCCGGATCCCCCTACGAGCAGTACTTC.

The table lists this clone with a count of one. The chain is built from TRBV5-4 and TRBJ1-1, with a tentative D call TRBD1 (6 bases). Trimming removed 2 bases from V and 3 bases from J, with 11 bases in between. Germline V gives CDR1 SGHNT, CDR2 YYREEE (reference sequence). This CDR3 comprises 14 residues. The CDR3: CASSLQGPDTEAFF. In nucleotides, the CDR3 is TGTGCCAGCAGCTTACAGGGTCCCGACACTGAAGCTTTCTTT.

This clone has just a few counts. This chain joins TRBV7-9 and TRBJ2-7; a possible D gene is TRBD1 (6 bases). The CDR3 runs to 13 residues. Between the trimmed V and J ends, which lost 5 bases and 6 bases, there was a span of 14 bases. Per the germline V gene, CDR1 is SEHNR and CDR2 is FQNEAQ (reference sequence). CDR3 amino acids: CASSQKQGSEQYF. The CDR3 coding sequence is TGTGCCAGCAGCCAGAAACAGGGCTCCGAGCAGTACTTC. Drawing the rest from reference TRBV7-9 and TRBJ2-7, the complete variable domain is DTGVSQNPRHKITKRGQNVTFRCDPISEHNRLYWYRQTLGQGPEFLTYFQNEAQLEKSRLLSDRFSAERPKGSFSTLEIQRTEQGDSAMYLCASSQKQGSEQYFGPGTRLTVT.

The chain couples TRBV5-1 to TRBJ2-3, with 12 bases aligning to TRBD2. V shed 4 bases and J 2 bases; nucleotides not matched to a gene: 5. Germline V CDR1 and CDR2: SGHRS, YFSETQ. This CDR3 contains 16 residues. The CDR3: CASSPGLAGSTDTQYF. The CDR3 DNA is TGCGCCAGCAGCCCTGGACTAGCGGGGTCCACAGATACGCAGTATTTT.

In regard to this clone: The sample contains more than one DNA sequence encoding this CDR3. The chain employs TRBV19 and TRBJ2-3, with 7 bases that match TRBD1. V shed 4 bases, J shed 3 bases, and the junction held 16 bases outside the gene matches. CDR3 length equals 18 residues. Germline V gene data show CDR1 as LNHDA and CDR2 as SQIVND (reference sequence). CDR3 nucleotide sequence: TGTGCCAGTAGTAGTTTAGGGACAGAAGACGCTTTGACAGATACGCAGTATTTT. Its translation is CASSSLGTEDALTDTQYF.

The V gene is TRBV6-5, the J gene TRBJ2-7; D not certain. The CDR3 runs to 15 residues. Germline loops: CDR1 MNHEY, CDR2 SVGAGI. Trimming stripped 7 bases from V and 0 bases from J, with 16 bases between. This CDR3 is CASTSRPGSSYEQYF. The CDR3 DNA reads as TGTGCCAGCACCTCACGTCCAGGAAGCTCCTACGAGCAGTACTTC.

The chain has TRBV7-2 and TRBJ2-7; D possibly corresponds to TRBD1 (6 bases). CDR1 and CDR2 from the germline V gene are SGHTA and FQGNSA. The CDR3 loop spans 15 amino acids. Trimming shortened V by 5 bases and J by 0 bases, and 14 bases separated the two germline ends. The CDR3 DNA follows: TGTGCCAGCAGCCCCGACAGGTATCGCTCCTACGAGCAGTACTTC. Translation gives CASSPDRYRSYEQYF.

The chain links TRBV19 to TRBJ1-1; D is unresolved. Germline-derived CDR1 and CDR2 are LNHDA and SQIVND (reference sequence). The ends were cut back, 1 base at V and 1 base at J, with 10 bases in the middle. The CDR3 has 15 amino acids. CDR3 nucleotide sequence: TGTGCCAGTAGTATAGGGCTAGAAGGGAACACTGAAGCTTTCTTT. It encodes CASSIGLEGNTEAFF.

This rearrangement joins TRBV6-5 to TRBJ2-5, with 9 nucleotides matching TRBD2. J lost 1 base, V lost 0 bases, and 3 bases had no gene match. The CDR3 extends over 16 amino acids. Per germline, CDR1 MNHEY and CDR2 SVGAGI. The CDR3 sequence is CASSYSWRGGQETQYF. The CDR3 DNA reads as TGTGCCAGCAGTTACTCGTGGCGGGGGGGCCAAGAGACCCAGTACTTC.

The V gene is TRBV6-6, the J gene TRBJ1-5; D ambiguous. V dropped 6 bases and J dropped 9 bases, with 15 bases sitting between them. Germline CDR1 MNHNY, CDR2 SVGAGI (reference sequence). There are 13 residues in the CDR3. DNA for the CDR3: TGTGCCAGCAGACATGACTCCCCCCGGCCCCAGCATTTT. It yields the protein CASRHDSPRPQHF.

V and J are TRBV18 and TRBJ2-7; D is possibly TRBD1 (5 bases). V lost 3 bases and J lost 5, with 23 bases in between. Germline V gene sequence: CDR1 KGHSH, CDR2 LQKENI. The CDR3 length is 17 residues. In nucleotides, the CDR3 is TGTGCCAGCTCACCGGAAAGGGGTAAGACAGAGAGAAACGAGCAGTACTTC. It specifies CASSPERGKTERNEQYF.

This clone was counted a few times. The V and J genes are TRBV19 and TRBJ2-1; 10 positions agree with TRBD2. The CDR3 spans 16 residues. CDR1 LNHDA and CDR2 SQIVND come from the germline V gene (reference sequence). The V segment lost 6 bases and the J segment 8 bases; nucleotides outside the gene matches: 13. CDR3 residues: CASSAVRTSGVDEQFF. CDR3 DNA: TGTGCCAGTAGCGCAGTACGAACTAGCGGGGTTGATGAGCAGTTCTTC.

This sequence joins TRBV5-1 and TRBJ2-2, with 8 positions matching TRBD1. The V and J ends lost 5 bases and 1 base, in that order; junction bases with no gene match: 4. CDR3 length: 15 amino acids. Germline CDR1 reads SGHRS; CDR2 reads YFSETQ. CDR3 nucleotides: TGCGCCAGCAGTCCGGACAGGGTGAACACCGGGGAGCTGTTTTTT. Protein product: CASSPDRVNTGELFF.

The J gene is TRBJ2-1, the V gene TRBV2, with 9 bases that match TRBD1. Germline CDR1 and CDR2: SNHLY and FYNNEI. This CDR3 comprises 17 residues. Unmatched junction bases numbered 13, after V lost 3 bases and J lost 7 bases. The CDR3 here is CASSDPEQGAFGNEQFF. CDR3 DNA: TGTGCCAGCAGTGACCCAGAACAGGGGGCTTTTGGGAATGAGCAGTTCTTC. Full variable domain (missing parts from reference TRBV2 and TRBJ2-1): EPEVTQTPSHQVTQMGQEVILRCVPISNHLYFYWYRQILGQKVEFLVSFYNNEISEKSEIFDDQFSVERPDGSNFTLKIRSTKLEDSAMYFCASSDPEQGAFGNEQFFGPGTRLTVL.

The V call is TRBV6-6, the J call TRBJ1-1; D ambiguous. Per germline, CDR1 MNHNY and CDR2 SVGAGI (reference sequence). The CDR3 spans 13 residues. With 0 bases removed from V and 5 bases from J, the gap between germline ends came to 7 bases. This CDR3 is CASSYSLGTEAFF. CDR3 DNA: TGTGCCAGCAGTTACTCTCTCGGGACTGAAGCTTTCTTT.

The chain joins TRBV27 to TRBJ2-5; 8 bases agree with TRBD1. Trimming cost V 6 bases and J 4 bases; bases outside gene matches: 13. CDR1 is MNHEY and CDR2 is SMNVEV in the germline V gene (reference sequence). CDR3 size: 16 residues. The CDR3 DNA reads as TGTGCCAGCAGCCAGGGGGCAGGGGTGCTTCCAGAGACCCAGTACTTC. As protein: CASSQGAGVLPETQYF.

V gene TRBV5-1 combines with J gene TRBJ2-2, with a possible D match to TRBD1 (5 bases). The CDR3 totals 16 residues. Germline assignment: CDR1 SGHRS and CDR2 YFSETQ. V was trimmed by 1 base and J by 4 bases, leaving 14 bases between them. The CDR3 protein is CASSLNLQEFTGELFF. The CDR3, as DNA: TGCGCCAGCAGCTTGAACTTACAGGAGTTCACCGGGGAGCTGTTTTTT.

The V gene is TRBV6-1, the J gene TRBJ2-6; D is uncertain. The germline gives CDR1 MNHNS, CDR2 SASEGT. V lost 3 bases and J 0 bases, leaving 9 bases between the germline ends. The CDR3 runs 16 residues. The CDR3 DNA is TGTGCCAGCAGTGAGCGTCAGGCCTCTGGGGCCAACGTCCTGACTTTC. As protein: CASSERQASGANVLTF.

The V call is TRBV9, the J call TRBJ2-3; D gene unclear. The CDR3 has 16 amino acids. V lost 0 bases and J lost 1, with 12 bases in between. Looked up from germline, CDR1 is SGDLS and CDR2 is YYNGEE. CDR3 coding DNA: TGTGCCAGCAGCGTAGGAAAAACGGCGGGCACAGATACGCAGTATTTT. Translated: CASSVGKTAGTDTQYF.

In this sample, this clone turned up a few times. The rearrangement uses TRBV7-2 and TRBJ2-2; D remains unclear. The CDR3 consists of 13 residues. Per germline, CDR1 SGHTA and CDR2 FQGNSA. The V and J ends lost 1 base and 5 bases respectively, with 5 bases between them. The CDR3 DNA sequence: TGTGCCAGCAGCTTAGGGCCTACCGGGGAGCTGTTTTTT. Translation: CASSLGPTGELFF.

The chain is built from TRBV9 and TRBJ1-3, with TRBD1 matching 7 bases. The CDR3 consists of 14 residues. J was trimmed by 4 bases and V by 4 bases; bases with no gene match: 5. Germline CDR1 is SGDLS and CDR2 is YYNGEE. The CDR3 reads CASSLQGIGNTIYF. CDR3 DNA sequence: TGTGCCAGCAGCTTACAGGGGATAGGAAACACCATATATTTT.

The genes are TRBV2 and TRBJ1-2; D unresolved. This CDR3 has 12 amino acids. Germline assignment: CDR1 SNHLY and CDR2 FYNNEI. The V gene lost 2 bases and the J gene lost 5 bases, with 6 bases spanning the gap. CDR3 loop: CASSEQKYGYTF. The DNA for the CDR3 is TGTGCCAGCAGTGAACAGAAGTATGGCTACACCTTC.

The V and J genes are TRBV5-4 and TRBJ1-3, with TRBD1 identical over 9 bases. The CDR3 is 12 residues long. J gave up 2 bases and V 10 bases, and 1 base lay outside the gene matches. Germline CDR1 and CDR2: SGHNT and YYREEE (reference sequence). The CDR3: CAGQGTGNTIYF. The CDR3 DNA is TGTGCCGGACAGGGGACTGGAAACACCATATATTTT.

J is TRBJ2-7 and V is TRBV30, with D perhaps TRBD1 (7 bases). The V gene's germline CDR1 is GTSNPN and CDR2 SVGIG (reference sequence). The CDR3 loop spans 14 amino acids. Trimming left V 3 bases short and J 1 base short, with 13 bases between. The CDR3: CAWSGGGWSYEQYF. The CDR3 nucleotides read TGTGCCTGGAGCGGAGGGGGCTGGTCCTACGAGCAGTACTTC.